Listed below are T cell receptor beta chains from one sample, sequenced in a study of T cell responses to AZD1222 COVID-19 vaccine. Some clones are missing from TCRdb's copy, which holds only in-frame ones; the method was immunoSEQ multiplex PCR. The sample contains 120,000 or so clones, 70% to 90% of which appear only once. The sequencing here drew on peripheral blood, taken 28 days after the second AZD1222 dose. Receptor source: an adult who received the AZD1222 COVID-19 vaccine. The CDR3 runs from the conserved cysteine through the conserved F or W. D genes are given only for firm matches. Expanded clones get a size class; other rows say once, few or many, or leave the size out.

J | length | D | V | size | DNA | CDR3
TRBJ1-2 | 13 | NA | TRBV9 | NA | TGTGCCAGCAGCGTAGGCAATAACTATGGCTACACCTTC | CASSVGNNYGYTF
TRBJ2-1 | 15 | TRBD1 | TRBV10-3 | NA | TGTGCCATCAGTTCAACCGGGACAGGGGGCAATGAGCAGTTCTTC | CAISSTGTGGNEQFF
TRBJ1-6 | 16 | NA | TRBV9 | NA | TGTGCCAGCAGCGTAGACGGTAGCTCCTATAATTCACCCCTCCACTTT | CASSVDGSSYNSPLHF
TRBJ1-2 | 12 | NA | TRBV12-3/TRBV12-4 | NA | TGTGCCAGCAGTTTCTTGCCATATGGCTACACCTTC | CASSFLPYGYTF
TRBJ1-1 | 13 | NA | TRBV2 | NA | TGTGCCAGCGGGCGGGGGCAGCGCAGAGAAGCTTTCTTT | CASGRGQRREAFF
TRBJ1-2 | 11 | NA | TRBV30 | NA | TGTGCCTGGAGTGTACTGGGGATTTACACCTTC | CAWSVLGIYTF
TRBJ1-6 | 13 | NA | TRBV6-5 | NA | TGTGCCAGCAATCCAGAGTTTAATTCACCCCTCCACTTT | CASNPEFNSPLHF
TRBJ1-3 | 14 | TRBD1 | TRBV28 | once | TGTGCCAGCAGGACAGGGAGAGAGGGAAACACCATATATTTT | CASRTGREGNTIYF
TRBJ1-5 | 14 | TRBD1 | TRBV19 | NA | TGTGCCAGTAGTATAAAACAGGGGTGGCAGCCCCAGCATTTT | CASSIKQGWQPQHF
TRBJ1-1 | 18 | TRBD1 | TRBV10-3 | NA | TGTGCCATCAGCCCGGGACAGGGGGCAAGGATGCGAGGAACTGAAGCTTTCTTT | CAISPGQGARMRGTEAFF
TRBJ2-7 | 14 | TRBD2 | TRBV11-3 | NA | TGTGCCAGCAGCTTAGTTCTGGGACTAGAAGAGCAGTACTTC | CASSLVLGLEEQYF
TRBJ2-3 | 12 | NA | TRBV27 | once | TGTGCCAGCCTCGGGTGGGGCGGTACGCAGTATTTT | CASLGWGGTQYF
TRBJ2-4 | 18 | TRBD2 | TRBV19 | NA | TGTGCCAGTACCAGGGGGACTAGCGGGATCGGACCCAAAAACATTCAGTACTTC | CASTRGTSGIGPKNIQYF
TRBJ2-1 | 16 | NA | TRBV24-1 | once | TGTGCCACCAGTGATCCACGGGCGGATGCCTACAATGAGCAGTTCTTC | CATSDPRADAYNEQFF
TRBJ1-2 | 16 | NA | TRBV5-5 | NA | TGTGCCAGCAGCCCCCTTCTGGTTGTTGCTAACTATGGCTACACCTTC | CASSPLLVVANYGYTF
TRBJ1-2 | 15 | NA | TRBV4-1 | NA | TGCGCCAGCAGCCAGAATAACAGGGTAAGGTCTGGCTACACCTTC | CASSQNNRVRSGYTF
TRBJ1-6 | 13 | NA | TRBV2 | NA | TGTGCCAGCAAAGGGGCCTTGGATTCACCCCTCCACTTT | CASKGALDSPLHF
TRBJ1-1 | 12 | NA | TRBV2 | NA | TGTGCCAGCCACCGGTGGGACACTGAAGCTTTCTTT | CASHRWDTEAFF
TRBJ2-3 | 11 | TRBD1 | TRBV5-6 | few | TGTGCCAGCAGGGGGACAGGGATATGGTATTTT | CASRGTGIWYF
TRBJ1-2 | 14 | TRBD1 | TRBV28 | NA | TGTGCCAGCAGTTTGGGACAGGGGAACTATGGCTACACCTTC | CASSLGQGNYGYTF
TRBJ1-4 | 14 | TRBD1 | TRBV2 | NA | TGTGCCAGCAGGGGGACAGGGGGCAGTGAAAAACTGTTTTTT | CASRGTGGSEKLFF
TRBJ2-7 | 16 | NA | TRBV7-9 | NA | TGTGCCAGCGGGGGAGGGGGACAGACAGTCTCCTACGAGCAGTACTTC | CASGGGGQTVSYEQYF
TRBJ1-5 | 17 | NA | TRBV18 | NA | TGTGCCAGCTCACCCATCCGGTCCACAGGGTCGGGGCAGCCCCAGCATTTT | CASSPIRSTGSGQPQHF
TRBJ1-2 | 14 | TRBD1 | TRBV4-2 | NA | TGTGCCAGCAGCCCCGACAGGGCTAACTATGGCTACACCTTC | CASSPDRANYGYTF
TRBJ2-1 | 16 | NA | TRBV5-1 | NA | TGCGCCAGCAGTAGGCAGGGGTCAGGCTCCTACAATGAGCAGTTCTTC | CASSRQGSGSYNEQFF